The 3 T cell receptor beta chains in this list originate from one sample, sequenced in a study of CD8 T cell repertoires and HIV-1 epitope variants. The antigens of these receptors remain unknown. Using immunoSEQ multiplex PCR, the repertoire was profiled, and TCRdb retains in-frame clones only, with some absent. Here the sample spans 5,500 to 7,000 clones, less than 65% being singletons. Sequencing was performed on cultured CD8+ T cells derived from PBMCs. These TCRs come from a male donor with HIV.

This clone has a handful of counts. CDR3 coding DNA: TGTGCCAGCAGTTTAGACAACAATGAGCAGTTCTTC. Translation gives CASSLDNNEQFF. This sequence joins TRBV27 and TRBJ2-1; no definite D call. Looked up from germline, CDR1 is MNHEY and CDR2 is SMNVEV (reference sequence). V was trimmed by 2 bases and J by 5 bases, leaving 4 bases between them. The CDR3 spans 12 residues.

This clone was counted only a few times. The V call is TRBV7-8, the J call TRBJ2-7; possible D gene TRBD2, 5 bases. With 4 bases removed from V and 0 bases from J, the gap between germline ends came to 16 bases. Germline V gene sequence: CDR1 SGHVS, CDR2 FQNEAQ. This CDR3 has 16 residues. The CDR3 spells CASSSPWERNSYEQYF. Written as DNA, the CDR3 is TGTGCCAGCAGCTCCCCTTGGGAGCGGAACTCCTACGAGCAGTACTTC.

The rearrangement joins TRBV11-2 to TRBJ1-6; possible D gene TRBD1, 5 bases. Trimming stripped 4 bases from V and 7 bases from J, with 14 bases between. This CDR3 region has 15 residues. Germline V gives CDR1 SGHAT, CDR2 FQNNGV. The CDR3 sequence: CASSYRAQGNSPLHF. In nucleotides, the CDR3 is TGTGCCAGCAGCTACCGGGCCCAGGGAAATTCACCCCTCCACTTT.